One and the same sample provided the 14 T cell receptor beta chains below, sequenced in a study of regulatory T cells in long-lasting Graves disease. The time point was: newly diagnosed GD, antithyroid drugs for less than 3 months. PBMC-derived RNA was used for the TCR library. The authors built TCR beta libraries using iRepertoire HTBI primers and Arm-PCR of CDR3 regions. Via MiXCR, TCRdb re-called the multiplex PCR reads, giving one row per CDR3 protein. The table lists over 350,000 distinct CDR3 sequences, 12% to 15% of them singletons. This sample was also put to use in a study of T cells in Graves' hyperthyroidism and ophthalmopathy.

Sequenced here: peripheral blood mononuclear cells (PBMCs), sampled at new diagnosis, from a patient treated with antithyroid drugs. Receptors originate from a woman between 45 and 60 years old with Graves disease.

This chain's CDR3 is CASSTSSGRAGNEQYF. For the CDR3, the DNA is TGTGCCAGCAGCACATCTAGCGGGAGGGCCGGCAACGAGCAGTACTTC. V usage is TRBV7-6 and J usage is TRBJ2-7, with TRBD2 matching over 12 bases. V gave up 5 bases and J gave up 5 bases; unmatched junction bases: 10. Looked up from germline, CDR1 is SGHVS and CDR2 is FNYEAQ. The CDR3 extends over 16 amino acids.

Worth noting for this clonotype: One base away lies a much larger clone, so this may be a sequencing read error. This chain uses TRBV11-2 with TRBJ2-2; a possible D gene is TRBD2 (5 bases). CDR1 SGHAT and CDR2 FQNNGV come from the germline V gene. The length of the CDR3 is 12 residues. The CDR3 DNA follows: TGTGCCAGCAGCTATGGCGCCGGGGATCTGTTTTTT. As protein: CASSYGAGDLFF.

The chain employs TRBV24-1 and TRBJ1-2; D not certain. The CDR3 has 13 residues. Germline V lookup: CDR1 KGHDR, CDR2 SFDVKD. Trimming took off 1 base at V and 5 bases at J, with 7 bases between the two ends. The CDR3 nucleotides read TGTGCCACCAGTGATTTATCCGGGTATGGCTACACCTTC. Translation: CATSDLSGYGYTF.

This clonotype was seen at least ten times. The rearrangement uses TRBV12-3 or TRBV12-4 and TRBJ2-3; 9 bases map to TRBD1. CDR3 length equals 15 residues. Unmatched junction bases numbered 4, after V lost 6 bases and J lost 0 bases. CDR3 bases: TGTGCCAGCAGCTTGGGGACAGGGAGCACAGATACGCAGTATTTT. It is translated as CASSLGTGSTDTQYF.

Remarks on this clonotype: A single base separates this from a much larger clone, so it may be a read error. V and J are TRBV25-1 and TRBJ2-1; D unresolved. Germline CDR1 MGHDK, CDR2 SYGVNS. V lost 5 bases and J lost 6, with 5 bases in between. The CDR3 is 11 residues long. The CDR3 sequence: CASSFSNEQFF. CDR3 sequence (DNA): TGTGCCAGCAGTTTTAGCAATGAGCAGTTCTTC.

This clonotype was detected many times. V and J are TRBV2 and TRBJ2-7; D is uncertain. V was cut by 4 bases and J by 2 bases, with 9 bases left in between. The CDR3 is made up of 13 amino acids. The V gene's germline CDR1 is SNHLY and CDR2 FYNNEI. CDR3 sequence: CASSALRTYEQYF. CDR3 in DNA: TGTGCCAGCAGTGCCCTACGGACCTACGAGCAGTACTTC.

A few counts support this clonotype. The rearrangement uses TRBV30 and TRBJ2-5; 11 bases fit TRBD2. Germline V gives CDR1 GTSNPN, CDR2 SVGIG (reference sequence). The trim removed 2 bases at V and 5 bases at J, leaving 19 bases unmatched. The CDR3 consists of 19 residues. The CDR3 DNA follows: TGTGCCTGGAGTTCCGAATTGACTAGCGGGACAGTGAGGAGTGAGACCCAGTACTTC. Encoded protein: CAWSSELTSGTVRSETQYF.

This clonotype was counted a few times. The chain recombines TRBV9 with TRBJ1-5, with unresolved D. The CDR3 loop spans 15 amino acids. Trimming cost V 0 bases and J 0 bases, with 7 bases left between them. Germline loops: CDR1 SGDLS, CDR2 YYNGEE. The CDR3 is CASSVGQYSNQPQHF. DNA for the CDR3: TGTGCCAGCAGCGTAGGGCAGTATAGCAATCAGCCCCAGCATTTT.

This clonotype has ten or more counts. This chain connects TRBV6-1 to TRBJ1-2; 9 bases fit TRBD1. Germline loops: CDR1 MNHNS, CDR2 SASEGT. The trim removed 5 bases at V and 0 bases at J, leaving 7 bases unmatched. This CDR3 has 16 amino acids. The CDR3: CASSKQGARTNYGYTF. The CDR3 DNA sequence: TGTGCCAGCAGTAAACAGGGGGCTCGGACTAACTATGGCTACACCTTC.

The genes are TRBV12-5 and TRBJ1-5, with TRBD1 matching 7 bases. After removal of 7 bases from V and 3 bases from J, the junction contained 9 bases not matched to a gene. The length of the CDR3 is 15 residues. The germline CDR1 and CDR2 sequences are LGHNT and FRNRAP. DNA of the CDR3: TGTGCTAGTGACCCCGGGACAGACTACAATCAGCCCCAGCATTTT. The encoded protein is CASDPGTDYNQPQHF.

This clonotype was seen many times. The chain recombines TRBV6-1 with TRBJ1-3; D remains unclear. The germline V gene encodes CDR1 MNHNS and CDR2 SASEGT. Trimming took off 4 bases at V and 1 base at J, with 17 bases between the two ends. This CDR3 is 17 amino acids long. CDR3: CASSVSSGPESGNTIYF. The CDR3 coding sequence is TGTGCCAGCAGTGTATCGTCGGGTCCAGAATCTGGAAACACCATATATTTT.

This clonotype was observed many times. This sequence joins TRBV7-2 and TRBJ2-1; D is unclear. V lost 5 bases to trimming and J lost 5 bases, with 4 bases between them. Per germline, CDR1 SGHTA and CDR2 FQGNSA. The CDR3 totals 11 residues. CDR3 region: CASSTNNEQFF. The CDR3 DNA reads as TGTGCCAGCAGCACGAACAATGAGCAGTTCTTC. Full variable domain (remainder filled in from reference TRBV7-2 and TRBJ2-1): GAGVSQSPSNKVTEKGKDVELRCDPISGHTALYWYRQSLGQGLEFLIYFQGNSAPDKSGLPSDRFSAERTGGSVSTLTIQRTQQEDSAVYLCASSTNNEQFFGPGTRLTVL.

This clonotype was seen ten or more times. This sequence joins TRBV28 and TRBJ1-5; 8 bases fit TRBD1. Trimming at V came to 5 bases and at J to 4 bases, leaving 7 bases not matched to a gene. This CDR3 is built from 15 residues. CDR1 is MDHEN, CDR2 SYDVKM, per germline. CDR3 coding DNA: TGTGCCAGCAGTGGGGGACAGGAAATAAATCAGCCCCAGCATTTT. Translated, it gives CASSGGQEINQPQHF.

The chain carries TRBV7-2 and TRBJ1-2; possibly TRBD1 for D (5 bases). The length of the CDR3 is 14 residues. Deletions cut 2 bases from V and 4 bases from J, with 11 bases between. The germline gives CDR1 SGHTA, CDR2 FQGNSA. CDR3: CASSLNQGIYGYTF. DNA of the CDR3: TGTGCCAGCAGCTTAAACCAGGGAATCTATGGCTACACCTTC.